This TCR beta chain came from a study of human T cells and chemical hapten exposure. Study-wide context: Alopecia areata, totalis or universalis affected patients who were mostly female. The study traced per-sample TCR yield variation mainly to small differences in pooled library volumes.

This clonotype was counted a few times. Its target is unknown. TCRdb called the RACE reads again in MiXCR, with one record for every CDR3 protein. The sample has 200,000 to 300,000 distinct CDR3 sequences; about 9.4% are singletons. General observations from the study: Sensitization with DPC brought no change to TCRs above 1 in 1000 in frequency.

The germline CDR1 and CDR2 sequences are MGHDK and SYGVNS. The CDR3 is 19 residues long. Losses at the gene ends were 3 bases for V and 0 bases for J; bases not matched to a gene: 15. Indicated time point: pre-sensitization, week 0. Treatment meaning: therapeutic diphenylcyclopropenone sensitization with weekly scalp DPC. Prior to application of each patch test, blood was drawn. This chain connects TRBV25-1 to TRBJ1-1; 8 bases map to TRBD1. The material sequenced was whole blood, taken in connection with sensitization to the hapten diphenylcyclopropenone (DPC). The clonotype originates from a woman in her thirties or forties with alopecia areata. Some clones in this sample may be carry-over from other donors' samples. This chain's CDR3 is CASSDLTEQGGHMNTEAFF. The CDR3 bases are TGTGCCAGCAGTGACTTAACGGAACAGGGGGGGCACATGAACACTGAAGCTTTCTTT.